This TCR beta chain derives from a study of shared clonotypes between healthy human individuals. General study points: Clonotypes shared by all four sorted-subset donors had higher generation probabilities than non-shared clonotypes. It was observed that approximately 5% of naive CD4 clonotypes were shared across a handful of donors.

Donors were healthy HIV-negative adults without recently reported acute infections or vaccinations. Donors, without exception, were Caucasian adults residing in Nashville, Tennessee. Clones were read by immunoSEQ multiplex PCR, and TCRdb kept only the in-frame ones, dropping some. This table has 2 million to 2.5 million clones, 90% to 95% appearing once. V was pared by 4 bases and J by 4 bases, with 3 bases of the junction left unmatched. This CDR3 comprises 14 residues. Germline V gene sequence: CDR1 MNHNS, CDR2 SASEGT. A note on this clone: Its antigen remains unknown.

Input material: naive CD4+ T cells from PBMCs. As to subset: CD45RA+ positively selected. The chain employs TRBV6-1 and TRBJ1-5; 8 nucleotides align to TRBD1. The TCR comes from a young man in good health. Some clones in this sample may be carry-over from other donors' samples. CDR3 DNA sequence: TGTGCCAGCAGTGGGACAGGGTGGAATCAGCCCCAGCATTTT. The encoded protein is CASSGTGWNQPQHF.